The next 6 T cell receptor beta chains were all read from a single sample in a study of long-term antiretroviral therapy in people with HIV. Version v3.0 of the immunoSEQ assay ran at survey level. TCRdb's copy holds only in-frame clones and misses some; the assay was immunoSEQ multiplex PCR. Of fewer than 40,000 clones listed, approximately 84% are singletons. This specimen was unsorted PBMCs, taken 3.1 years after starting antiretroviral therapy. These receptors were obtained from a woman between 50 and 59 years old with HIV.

The CDR3 sequence: CASSPGGPRRDNEQFF. For the CDR3, the DNA is TGTGCCAGCTCACCGGGTGGGCCGAGAAGGGACAATGAGCAGTTCTTC. The chain joins TRBV18 to TRBJ2-1; D gene unclear. CDR3 length: 16 amino acids. V lost 3 bases, J lost 5 bases, and 17 bases lay in between. Germline CDR1 KGHSH, CDR2 LQKENI.

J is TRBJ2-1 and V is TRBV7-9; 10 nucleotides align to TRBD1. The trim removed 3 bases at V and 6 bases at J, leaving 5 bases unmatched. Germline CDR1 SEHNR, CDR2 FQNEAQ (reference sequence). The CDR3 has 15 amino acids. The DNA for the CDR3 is TGTGCCAGCAGCTTGCCGGGACAGGGGTCCAATGAGCAGTTCTTC. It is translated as CASSLPGQGSNEQFF. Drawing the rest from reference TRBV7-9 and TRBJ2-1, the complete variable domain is DTGVSQNPRHKITKRGQNVTFRCDPISEHNRLYWYRQTLGQGPEFLTYFQNEAQLEKSRLLSDRFSAERPKGSFSTLEIQRTEQGDSAMYLCASSLPGQGSNEQFFGPGTRLTVL.

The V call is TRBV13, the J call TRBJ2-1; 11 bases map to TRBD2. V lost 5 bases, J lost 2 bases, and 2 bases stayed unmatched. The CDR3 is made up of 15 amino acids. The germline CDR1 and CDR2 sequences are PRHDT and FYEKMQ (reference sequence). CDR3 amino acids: CASSETSGAYNEQFF. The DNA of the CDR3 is TGTGCCAGCAGCGAGACTAGCGGGGCCTACAATGAGCAGTTCTTC.

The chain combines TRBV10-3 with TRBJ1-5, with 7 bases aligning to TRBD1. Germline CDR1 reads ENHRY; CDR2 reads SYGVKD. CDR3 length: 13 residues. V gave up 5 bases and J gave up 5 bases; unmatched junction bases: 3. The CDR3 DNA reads TGTGCCATCAGTACAGGGGAGTATCAGCCCCAGCATTTT. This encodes CAISTGEYQPQHF.

CDR3 residues: CASSQGQRTNYGYTF. The CDR3, as DNA: TGCGCCAGCAGCCAGGGACAGCGTACTAACTATGGCTACACCTTC. The V gene is TRBV4-1, the J gene TRBJ1-2; the match to TRBD1 covers 7 bases. Germline assignment: CDR1 MGHRA and CDR2 YSYEKL. J was trimmed by 0 bases and V by 3 bases; bases with no gene match: 4. The CDR3 covers 15 residues.

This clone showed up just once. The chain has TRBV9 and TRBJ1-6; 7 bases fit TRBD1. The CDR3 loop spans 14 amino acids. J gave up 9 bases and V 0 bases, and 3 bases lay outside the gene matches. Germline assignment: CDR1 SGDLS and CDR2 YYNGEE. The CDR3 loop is CASSVAGGFSPLHF. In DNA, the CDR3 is TGTGCCAGCAGCGTAGCAGGGGGTTTTTCACCCCTCCACTTT.